Listed here is a single TCR beta chain. V shed 5 bases and J shed 5 bases, with 21 bases lying between them. The length of the CDR3 is 16 residues. The germline V gene has CDR1 SEHNR and CDR2 FQNEAQ (reference sequence). The source of the sample is a study of control samples from healthy donors and cancer patients. The data were produced by immunoSEQ multiplex PCR, yet TCRdb's version contains in-frame clones alone and is incomplete. The sample lists about 70,000 clones; approximately 87% were seen once. The rearrangement links TRBV7-9 to TRBJ1-2; D is undetermined. Sequencing was done on a sample of blood. This clonotype originated in a man aged 50 to 60 in good health. Here the CDR3 reads CASSLEWAKTEYGYTF. DNA of the CDR3: TGTGCCAGCAGCCTTGAGTGGGCAAAGACGGAGTATGGCTACACCTTC.